The 15 T cell receptor beta chains given below trace back to one sample, sequenced in a study of T-cell reconstitution after alpha-beta-depleted transplantation in children. Library preparation (for TCRbeta) was performed with unique molecular identifiers. MiXCR, applied by TCRdb to the PCR reads, yields one record per CDR3 protein. The sample includes about 870,000 distinct CDR3 sequences, 15% to 20% of them seen just once. This material consisted of PBMCs, mostly from graft donor cells, taken 360 days after TCRalphabeta/CD19-depleted stem cell transplant. The receptors were gathered from a male patient between 10 and 17 years old who had a stem cell transplant for acute lymphoblastic leukemia, so the T cells may come from the graft donor.

In this sample, this clonotype turned up a few times. The J gene is TRBJ1-1, the V gene TRBV3-1, with 7 bases lining up with TRBD1. This CDR3 has 13 residues. With V trimmed by 4 bases and J by 7 bases, 6 bases remained unmatched. Germline-derived CDR1 and CDR2 are LGHDT and YNNKEL (reference sequence). CDR3 bases: TGTGCCAGCAGCCTTTTGACAGGGCTTGAAGCTTTCTTT. It is translated as CASSLLTGLEAFF.

The sample holds a few counts of this clonotype. The V and J genes are TRBV7-9 and TRBJ2-1; TRBD2 matches 12 bases. V lost 5 bases, J lost 7 bases, and 9 bases stayed unmatched. CDR1 and CDR2 from the germline V gene are SEHNR and FQNEAQ (reference sequence). The CDR3 is 16 amino acids. CDR3 sequence (DNA): TGTGCCAGCAGCGCGACTAGCGGGAGAACAAGAAATGAGCAGTTCTTC. Amino acid sequence: CASSATSGRTRNEQFF. Looking up the rest from reference TRBV7-9 and TRBJ2-1 gives the full variable domain: DTGVSQNPRHKITKRGQNVTFRCDPISEHNRLYWYRQTLGQGPEFLTYFQNEAQLEKSRLLSDRFSAERPKGSFSTLEIQRTEQGDSAMYLCASSATSGRTRNEQFFGPGTRLTVL.

This chain links TRBV5-1 with TRBJ2-3; the match to TRBD2 covers 9 bases. Germline values: CDR1 SGHRS, CDR2 YFSETQ. This CDR3 has 15 residues. J lost 9 bases, V lost 1 base, and 9 bases had no gene match. The chain's CDR3 is CASSLQAGGHLTQYF. CDR3 bases: TGCGCCAGCAGCTTGCAAGCGGGAGGCCACCTAACGCAGTATTTT.

The genes are TRBV20-1 and TRBJ2-7, with 9 bases aligning to TRBD2. This CDR3 is built from 15 residues. Germline assignment: CDR1 DFQATT and CDR2 SNEGSKA (reference sequence). Trimming took 1 base from V and 2 from J; bases not matched to a gene: 6. The CDR3 sequence is CSARARTSATYEQYF. The CDR3 DNA sequence: TGCAGTGCTAGAGCCCGGACTAGCGCAACCTACGAGCAGTACTTC.

This clonotype was recorded a few times. The chain couples TRBV5-6 to TRBJ2-1; D remains unclear. This CDR3 has 15 residues. Per the germline V gene, CDR1 is SGHDT and CDR2 is YYEEEE. The germline V and J ends were trimmed by 3 bases and 0 bases, with 10 bases remaining between them. CDR3 amino acids: CASSYLESSYNEQFF. DNA for the CDR3: TGTGCCAGCAGCTACCTAGAAAGCTCCTACAATGAGCAGTTCTTC.

This clonotype was seen a handful of times. The gene calls are TRBV10-3 and TRBJ2-1; D might be TRBD2 (5 bases). V lost 3 bases and J 6 bases, leaving 9 bases between the germline ends. The CDR3 sequence is 13 residues long. CDR1 is ENHRY, CDR2 SYGVKD, per germline. DNA of the CDR3: TGTGCCATCAGTGACTACGGAGGCAATGAGCAGTTCTTC. It translates to CAISDYGGNEQFF.

The chain combines TRBV6-2 or TRBV6-3 with TRBJ2-7, with 11 bases aligning to TRBD1. This CDR3 is built from 15 residues. Germline values: CDR1 MNHEY, CDR2 SVGEGT. The ends lost 6 bases at V and 2 bases at J; junction bases unmatched: 6. CDR3 coding DNA: TGTGCCAGCAGATCTGGGACAGGGGGTGCCTACGAGCAGTACTTC. The encoded protein is CASRSGTGGAYEQYF.

This clonotype showed up just a few times. The chain uses TRBV4-1 and TRBJ1-1; TRBD1 matches 7 bases. V dropped 4 bases and J dropped 1; count of bases not matched to a gene: 9. This CDR3 contains 16 residues. In germline, CDR1 is MGHRA, CDR2 YSYEKL. CDR3 DNA sequence: TGCGCCAGCAGCCGTGGGACAGCACCTTGGAACACTGAAGCTTTCTTT. Protein sequence: CASSRGTAPWNTEAFF.

This clonotype has just a few counts. The J gene is TRBJ2-1, the V gene TRBV30; D possibly uses TRBD1 or TRBD2 (5 bases each). Germline CDR1 is GTSNPN and CDR2 is SVGIG (reference sequence). The CDR3 runs to 13 residues. V shed 4 bases and J shed 6 bases, with 13 bases lying between them. The CDR3 DNA reads as TGTGCCTGGACGGTGGCAGGGACCAATGAGCAGTTCTTC. Translating it yields CAWTVAGTNEQFF. Full variable domain (rest looked up from reference TRBV30 and TRBJ2-1): SQTIHQWPATLVQPVGSPLSLECTVEGTSNPNLYWYRQAAGRGLQLLFYSVGIGQISSEVPQNLSASRPQDRQFILSSKKLLLSDSGFYLCAWTVAGTNEQFFGPGTRLTVL.

The rearrangement links TRBV20-1 to TRBJ2-3; a possible D gene is TRBD1 (6 bases). Looked up from germline, CDR1 is DFQATT and CDR2 is SNEGSKA (reference sequence). The germline V and J ends were trimmed by 1 base and 1 base, with 12 bases remaining between them. The CDR3 covers 15 residues. The CDR3 sequence is CSARVRTARTDTQYF. CDR3 in DNA: TGCAGTGCTAGAGTCCGGACAGCCCGCACAGATACGCAGTATTTT.

This chain links TRBV6-5 with TRBJ2-7, with 8 bases matching TRBD2. The germline V gene encodes CDR1 MNHEY and CDR2 SVGAGI. This CDR3 has 14 amino acids. The V and J ends lost 2 bases and 3 bases, in that order; junction bases with no gene match: 3. CDR3 DNA sequence: TGTGCCAGCAGTTACCTAGCGGGTTGCTACGAGCAGTACTTC. Protein: CASSYLAGCYEQYF.

The rearrangement links TRBV20-1 to TRBJ2-7; 7 bases line up with TRBD2. Per germline, CDR1 DFQATT and CDR2 SNEGSKA (reference sequence). CDR3 length equals 14 residues. V trimming: 4 bases; J trimming: 0 bases; junction bases outside the gene matches: 6. CDR3: CSAIGGSHSYEQYF. CDR3 nucleotide sequence: TGCAGTGCTATTGGCGGGAGTCACTCCTACGAGCAGTACTTC.

This clonotype has more than one count but fewer than ten. This rearrangement joins TRBV7-3 to TRBJ2-3; 13 bases align to TRBD2. V lost 2 bases, J lost 0 bases, and 5 bases stayed unmatched. CDR1 and CDR2 from the germline V gene are SGHTA and FQGTGA. The CDR3 is 18 residues long. The CDR3 sequence is CASSLGGLAGESTDTQYF. The DNA of the CDR3 is TGTGCCAGCAGCTTAGGAGGACTAGCGGGAGAAAGCACAGATACGCAGTATTTT.

This clonotype was seen a few times. J is TRBJ2-3 and V is TRBV7-4; TRBD1 or TRBD2 may be the D gene (8 bases each). Trimming cost V 5 bases and J 0 bases, with 21 bases left between them. This CDR3 has 18 amino acids. Germline V lookup: CDR1 SGHVT, CDR2 SQSDAQ. The CDR3: CASSPGGGRKSSTDTQYF. In nucleotides, the CDR3 is TGTGCCAGCAGCCCAGGGGGCGGGAGGAAATCTAGCACAGATACGCAGTATTTT.

This clonotype was counted only a few times. The J gene is TRBJ2-1, the V gene TRBV2; D gene ambiguous. Germline V gene lookup returns CDR1 SNHLY and CDR2 FYNNEI. CDR3 length: 14 residues. Trimming pared 6 bases from V and 0 bases from J, leaving 9 bases between. CDR3: CASRLGGSYNEQFF. The DNA for the CDR3 is TGTGCCAGCAGGTTAGGTGGCTCCTACAATGAGCAGTTCTTC.